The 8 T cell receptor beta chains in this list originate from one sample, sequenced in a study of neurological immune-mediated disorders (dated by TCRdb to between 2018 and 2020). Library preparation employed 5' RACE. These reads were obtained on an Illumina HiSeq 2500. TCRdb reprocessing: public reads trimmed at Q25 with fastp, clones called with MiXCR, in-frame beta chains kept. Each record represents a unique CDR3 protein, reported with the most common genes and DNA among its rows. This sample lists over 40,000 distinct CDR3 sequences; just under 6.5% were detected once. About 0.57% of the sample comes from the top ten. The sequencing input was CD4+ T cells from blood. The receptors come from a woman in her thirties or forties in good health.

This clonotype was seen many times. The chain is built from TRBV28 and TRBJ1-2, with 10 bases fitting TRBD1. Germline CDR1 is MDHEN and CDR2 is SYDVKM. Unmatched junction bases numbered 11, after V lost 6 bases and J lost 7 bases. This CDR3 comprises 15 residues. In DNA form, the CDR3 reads TGTGCCAGCAGCTCTGACAGGGGGCGCGCCGGTGGCTACACCTTC. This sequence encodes CASSSDRGRAGGYTF.

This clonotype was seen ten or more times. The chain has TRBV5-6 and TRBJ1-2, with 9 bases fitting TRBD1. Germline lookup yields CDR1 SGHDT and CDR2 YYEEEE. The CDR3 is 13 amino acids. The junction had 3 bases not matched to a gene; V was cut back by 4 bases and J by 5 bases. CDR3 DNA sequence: TGTGCCAGCAGCGTGGACAGGGGTTATGGCTACACCTTC. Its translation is CASSVDRGYGYTF.

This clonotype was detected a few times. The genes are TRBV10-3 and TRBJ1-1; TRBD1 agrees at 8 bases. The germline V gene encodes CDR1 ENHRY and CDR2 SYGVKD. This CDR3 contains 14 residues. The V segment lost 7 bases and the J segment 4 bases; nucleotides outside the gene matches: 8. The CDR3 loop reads CAITRAGQGTEAFF. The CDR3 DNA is TGTGCCATCACTCGCGCCGGACAGGGCACTGAAGCTTTCTTT.

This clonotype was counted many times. The CDR3 DNA sequence: TGCGCCAGCCGCCCAGCGGGAACAGGCTCCTACAATGAGCAGTTCTTC. Amino acid sequence: CASRPAGTGSYNEQFF. The genes are TRBV5-1 and TRBJ2-1; 7 nucleotides line up with TRBD2. V shed 7 bases, J shed 0 bases, and the junction held 10 bases outside the gene matches. Germline CDR1 reads SGHRS; CDR2 reads YFSETQ. The CDR3 is 16 amino acids.

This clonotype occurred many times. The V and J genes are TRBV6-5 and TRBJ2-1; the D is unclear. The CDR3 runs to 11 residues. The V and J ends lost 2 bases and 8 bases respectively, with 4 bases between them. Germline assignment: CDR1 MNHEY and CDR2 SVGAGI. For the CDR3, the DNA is TGTGCCAGCAGTTACCTAGATGAGCAGTTCTTC. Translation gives CASSYLDEQFF.

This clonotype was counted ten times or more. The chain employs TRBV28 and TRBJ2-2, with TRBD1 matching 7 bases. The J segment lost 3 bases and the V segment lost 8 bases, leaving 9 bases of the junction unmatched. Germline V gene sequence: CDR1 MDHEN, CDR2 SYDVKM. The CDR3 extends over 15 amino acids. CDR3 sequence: CASRGPGGYTGELFF. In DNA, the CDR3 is TGTGCCAGCCGAGGCCCAGGGGGATACACCGGGGAGCTGTTTTTT.

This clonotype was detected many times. The CDR3 protein is CASSQVLLGNEQFF. Here the CDR3 DNA reads TGTGCCAGCAGCCAAGTCCTCTTGGGGAATGAGCAGTTCTTC. The genes are TRBV4-2 and TRBJ2-1; D is undetermined. CDR1 is LGHNA and CDR2 is YNFKEQ in the germline V gene. The CDR3 loop spans 14 amino acids. V was pared by 1 base and J by 7 bases, with 11 bases between.

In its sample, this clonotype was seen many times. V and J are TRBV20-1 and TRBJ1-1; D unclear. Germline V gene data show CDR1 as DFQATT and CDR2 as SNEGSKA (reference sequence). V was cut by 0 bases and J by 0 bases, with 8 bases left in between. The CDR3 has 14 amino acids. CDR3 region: CSARDLALNTEAFF. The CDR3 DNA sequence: TGCAGTGCTAGAGATCTCGCGTTGAACACTGAAGCTTTCTTT.